This entry is about one TCR beta chain. Authors' data handling: For nucleated cells, counts were estimated from reference gene primer amplification. Sequenced by immunoSEQ multiplex PCR; TCRdb stores in-frame clones only, minus some. Clone size and the V and J calls come from that table; the DNA yielded D and trimming. The table shows 95,000 to 110,000 clones, with 85% to 90% occurring only once. This entry comes from a study of blood T cell repertoires in COVID-19. Study summary: From T cells, B-cell-depleted T cells, or PBMCs came the material, which was cDNA or gDNA.

Germline values: CDR1 MNHEY, CDR2 SMNVEV (reference sequence). This CDR3 has 15 residues. V shed 5 bases and J shed 6 bases, with 20 bases lying between them. This receptor was obtained from a human donor in a cohort sampled during active COVID-19. The chain combines TRBV27 with TRBJ2-7; D uncertain. The sequenced material came from peripheral blood. The CDR3 region is CASSPRLVSPREQYF. The CDR3 DNA sequence: TGTGCCAGCAGTCCCCGCCTAGTTAGTCCTCGCGAGCAGTACTTC.